Each of the 17 T cell receptor beta chains below was sequenced from the same sample in a study of T cells after posttransplantation cyclophosphamide. Measured with immunoSEQ multiplex PCR; TCRdb has only the in-frame clones, and not every one. The sample carries some 61,000 clones, roughly 95% recorded once. The material sequenced was PBMCs. These receptors originate from a woman younger than 45 in good health and a related stem cell transplant donor.

The chain carries TRBV10-3 and TRBJ2-1; the match to TRBD2 covers 11 bases. The V and J ends lost 7 bases and 0 bases, in that order; junction bases with no gene match: 2. This CDR3 has 15 amino acids. Germline V lookup: CDR1 ENHRY, CDR2 SYGVKD. The CDR3 is CAITSGGSSYNEQFF. As DNA, the CDR3 is TGTGCCATCACTAGCGGGGGGAGCTCCTACAATGAGCAGTTCTTC.

This clone has a single count. This chain uses TRBV6-6 with TRBJ1-5, with a possible D match to TRBD1 (6 bases). This CDR3 is 16 amino acids long. The V gene's germline CDR1 is MNHNY and CDR2 SVGAGI (reference sequence). V shed 2 bases and J shed 0 bases, with 11 bases lying between them. This CDR3 reads CASSYGQSSSNQPQHF. DNA for the CDR3: TGTGCCAGCAGTTACGGACAGTCCTCTAGCAATCAGCCCCAGCATTTT.

The chain joins TRBV5-6 to TRBJ1-1; D is undetermined. This CDR3 has 13 amino acids. CDR1 is SGHDT and CDR2 is YYEEEE in the germline V gene. V lost 2 bases and J lost 3, with 8 bases in between. The CDR3 spells CASSLGRHTEAFF. CDR3 in DNA: TGTGCCAGCAGCTTAGGCAGGCACACTGAAGCTTTCTTT.

This sequence joins TRBV10-3 and TRBJ2-3; 8 bases are shared with TRBD2. This CDR3 has 13 amino acids. Looked up from germline, CDR1 is ENHRY and CDR2 is SYGVKD. With V trimmed by 10 bases and J by 4 bases, 7 bases remained unmatched. CDR3 in amino acids: CATTGGAADTQYF. In DNA form, the CDR3 reads TGTGCCACCACCGGGGGGGCGGCAGATACGCAGTATTTT.

The genes are TRBV6-1 and TRBJ1-1, with D uncertain. V lost 6 bases, J lost 2 bases, and 16 bases lay in between. CDR3 length: 15 residues. Germline V gives CDR1 MNHNS, CDR2 SASEGT. CDR3: CASRAEGWGNTEAFF. CDR3 DNA sequence: TGTGCCAGCAGAGCCGAGGGATGGGGTAACACTGAAGCTTTCTTT.

The V gene is TRBV2, the J gene TRBJ2-1; D is possibly TRBD1 or TRBD2 (6 bases each). Deletions cut 8 bases from V and 4 bases from J, with 15 bases between. Germline CDR1 is SNHLY and CDR2 is FYNNEI. CDR3 length equals 14 residues. The CDR3 region has the DNA TGTGCCAGCGAGGTCGGGGGCGCTTACAATGAGCAGTTCTTC. Translated, it gives CASEVGGAYNEQFF.

A remark on this clone: A junction end diverges from the germline sequence, so it may reflect a read error. The chain employs TRBV10-2 and TRBJ1-3; possible D gene TRBD1, 5 bases. The CDR3 is 15 residues long. CDR1 is WSHSY, CDR2 SAAADI, per germline. CDR3 amino acids: CASNEQGLSGNTIYF. The CDR3 nucleotides read TGCGCCAGCAATGAGCAGGGTCTCTCTGGAAACACCATATATTTT.

The chain couples TRBV19 to TRBJ1-6, with D possibly matching TRBD1 (5 bases). V lost 3 bases and J lost 7, with 13 bases in between. Germline V gene lookup returns CDR1 LNHDA and CDR2 SQIVND (reference sequence). This CDR3 is built from 15 residues. CDR3 coding DNA: TGTGCCAGTAGTATGACCTGGCAGGGAAATTCACCCCTCCACTTT. Its translation is CASSMTWQGNSPLHF.

J is TRBJ2-5 and V is TRBV5-4, with 7 bases identical to TRBD1. Losses at the gene ends were 0 bases for V and 2 bases for J; bases not matched to a gene: 4. CDR3 length equals 15 residues. Germline CDR1 and CDR2: SGHNT and YYREEE (reference sequence). The CDR3 DNA is TGTGCCAGCAGCTTGGGGGGACAGTCGCAAGAGACCCAGTACTTC. Protein product: CASSLGGQSQETQYF.

This chain links TRBV19 with TRBJ2-3, with TRBD2 identical over 9 bases. The trim removed 1 base at V and 5 bases at J, leaving 4 bases unmatched. Germline V CDR1 and CDR2: LNHDA, SQIVND (reference sequence). CDR3 length: 15 residues. The CDR3 sequence: CASSIVAGGQDTQYF. DNA of the CDR3: TGTGCCAGTAGTATAGTGGCGGGGGGGCAAGATACGCAGTATTTT.

The CDR3 DNA sequence: TGTGCCAGCAGACCAGGACTAGCGGGGTCAGATACGCAGTATTTT. Residues: CASRPGLAGSDTQYF. This rearrangement joins TRBV2 to TRBJ2-3, with 12 bases matching TRBD2. Looked up from germline, CDR1 is SNHLY and CDR2 is FYNNEI. The junction had 5 bases not matched to a gene; V was cut back by 6 bases and J by 4 bases. There are 15 residues in the CDR3.

V is TRBV7-3 and J is TRBJ2-3, with 7 bases that match TRBD2. V lost 1 base and J lost 0; bases outside the gene matches: 10. The CDR3 runs to 18 residues. In germline, CDR1 is SGHTA, CDR2 FQGTGA. The CDR3 nucleotides read TGTGCCAGCAGCTTAAGTCCCCTTGCGCGGGGGAGCACAGATACGCAGTATTTT. This translates into CASSLSPLARGSTDTQYF.

This clone was picked up one time. The V and J genes are TRBV6-4 and TRBJ2-2, with D uncertain. This CDR3 comprises 16 residues. Germline CDR1 reads MRHNA; CDR2 reads SNTAGT. Trimming took off 6 bases at V and 3 bases at J, with 17 bases between the two ends. CDR3 nucleotides: TGTGCCAGCAGCGCATCTGAGGATAGGGACACCGGGGAGCTGTTTTTT. Translation gives CASSASEDRDTGELFF.

The chain links TRBV25-1 to TRBJ1-2, with no clear D. Germline assignment: CDR1 MGHDK and CDR2 SYGVNS. V shed 3 bases and J shed 6 bases, with 17 bases lying between them. The CDR3 runs to 15 residues. The chain's CDR3 is CASSEVTAGSNGYTF. The CDR3 nucleotides read TGTGCCAGCAGTGAGGTTACGGCAGGTTCAAATGGCTACACCTTC.

V and J are TRBV7-2 and TRBJ2-7; maybe TRBD2 (7 bases). Trimming pared 5 bases from V and 3 bases from J, leaving 23 bases between. The V gene's germline CDR1 is SGHTA and CDR2 FQGNSA. This CDR3 region has 17 residues. As DNA, the CDR3 is TGTGCCAGCAGCCACGGGGCGGGGGCTAGTAAGTTCTACGAGCAGTACTTC. It encodes CASSHGAGASKFYEQYF. The complete variable domain, with remaining parts taken from reference TRBV7-2 and TRBJ2-7, reads GAGVSQSPSNKVTEKGKDVELRCDPISGHTALYWYRQSLGQGLEFLIYFQGNSAPDKSGLPSDRFSAERTGGSVSTLTIQRTQQEDSAVYLCASSHGAGASKFYEQYFGPGTRLTVT.

The chain has TRBV19 and TRBJ2-2, with D uncertain. The CDR3 covers 13 residues. CDR1 is LNHDA and CDR2 is SQIVND in the germline V gene (reference sequence). Trimming took 3 bases from V and 4 from J, leaving 6 bases between them. Written as DNA, the CDR3 is TGTGCCAGTAGTATTGGGATCACCGGGGAGCTGTTTTTT. This gives the protein CASSIGITGELFF.

This chain joins TRBV6-5 and TRBJ1-1; 8 positions agree with TRBD1. CDR1 is MNHEY, CDR2 SVGAGI, per germline. The ends lost 6 bases at V and 5 bases at J; junction bases unmatched: 8. This CDR3 is 14 amino acids long. CDR3 nucleotides: TGTGCCAGCAGCCCGGACAGGGCCCTAACTGAAGCTTTCTTT. This sequence encodes CASSPDRALTEAFF.